Listed here are 14 T cell receptor beta chains from one sample, sequenced in a study of radiation and T cells in renal cell carcinoma. Generated by immunoSEQ multiplex PCR, the TCRdb table keeps only in-frame clones and is missing some. The sample has fewer than 45,000 clones, roughly 80% seen once. The time point is: blood 4 weeks post-SBRT, at nephrectomy. Treatment in this sample: 15 Gy SBRT to primary tumor, nephrectomy 4 weeks later. The specimen comprised blood, sampled from a patient whose treatment included radiotherapy and nephrectomy. All receptors come from an older woman with renal cell carcinoma.

V usage is TRBV2 and J usage is TRBJ2-7, with a tentative D call TRBD2 (5 bases). The V gene's germline CDR1 is SNHLY and CDR2 FYNNEI. V lost 7 bases and J lost 1, with 8 bases in between. The CDR3 sequence is 12 residues long. The CDR3, as DNA: TGTGCCAGCACGAGGGAATCCTACGAGCAGTACTTC. Protein sequence: CASTRESYEQYF. Drawing the rest from reference TRBV2 and TRBJ2-7, the complete variable domain is EPEVTQTPSHQVTQMGQEVILRCVPISNHLYFYWYRQILGQKVEFLVSFYNNEISEKSEIFDDQFSVERPDGSNFTLKIRSTKLEDSAMYFCASTRESYEQYFGPGTRLTVT.

The V and J genes are TRBV5-1 and TRBJ1-1; TRBD1 aligns across 8 bases. The J segment lost 1 base and the V segment lost 4 bases, leaving 6 bases of the junction unmatched. The V gene's germline CDR1 is SGHRS and CDR2 YFSETQ. CDR3 length: 15 amino acids. DNA for the CDR3: TGCGCCAGCAGCGTGCTCACAGGGGGGAACACTGAAGCTTTCTTT. The encoded protein is CASSVLTGGNTEAFF.

The rearrangement uses TRBV6-1 and TRBJ2-5, with 15 bases identical to TRBD2. CDR1 and CDR2 from the germline V gene are MNHNS and SASEGT. V lost 1 base and J lost 5; bases outside the gene matches: 8. This CDR3 contains 18 residues. The CDR3 nucleotides read TGTGCCAGCAGTGAAGGGACTAGCGGGAGGGCACGCGGGGAGACCCAGTACTTC. Translating it yields CASSEGTSGRARGETQYF.

This sequence joins TRBV11-2 and TRBJ2-1; TRBD2 agrees at 10 bases. Looked up from germline, CDR1 is SGHAT and CDR2 is FQNNGV. Germline trimming cut 7 bases from V and 1 base from J; bases unmatched to any gene: 7. CDR3 length: 16 amino acids. CDR3 residues: CASIDSGRWSYNEQFF. CDR3 nucleotides: TGTGCCAGCATCGATAGCGGGAGGTGGTCCTACAATGAGCAGTTCTTC.

The CDR3 reads CASSLGDYGYTF. CDR3 DNA: TGTGCCAGCAGTCTAGGGGACTATGGCTACACCTTC. This chain joins TRBV6-5 and TRBJ1-2; D may be TRBD1 (5 bases). Trimming removed 5 bases from V and 3 bases from J, with 7 bases in between. In germline, CDR1 is MNHEY, CDR2 SVGAGI. The length of the CDR3 is 12 residues.

This chain uses TRBV19 with TRBJ1-1; D may be TRBD1 (6 bases). The CDR3 length is 13 residues. Per germline, CDR1 LNHDA and CDR2 SQIVND (reference sequence). V was cut by 3 bases and J by 4 bases, with 9 bases left in between. The CDR3 sequence is CASSILGGTEAFF. The DNA of the CDR3 is TGTGCCAGTAGTATCCTAGGGGGCACTGAAGCTTTCTTT. Complete variable domain (other parts from reference TRBV19 and TRBJ1-1): DGGITQSPKYLFRKEGQNVTLSCEQNLNHDAMYWYRQDPGQGLRLIYYSQIVNDFQKGDIAEGYSVSREKKESFPLTVTSAQKNPTAFYLCASSILGGTEAFFGQGTRLTVV.

For the CDR3, the DNA is TGTGCCAGCAGCCCTACCCTCTCAAGCACAGATACGCAGTATTTT. Translated: CASSPTLSSTDTQYF. The V call is TRBV11-3, the J call TRBJ2-3; no reliable D call. The CDR3 extends over 15 amino acids. V lost 5 bases and J lost 0, with 12 bases in between. The germline CDR1 and CDR2 sequences are SGHNT and YENEEA. Full variable domain (missing parts from reference TRBV11-3 and TRBJ2-3): EAGVVQSPRYKIIEKKQPVAFWCNPISGHNTLYWYLQNLGQGPELLIRYENEEAVDDSQLPKDRFSAERLKGVDSTLKIQPAELGDSAVYLCASSPTLSSTDTQYFGPGTRLTVL.

CDR3 sequence reads: CASSQAGTANTGELFF. CDR3 sequence (DNA): TGCGCCAGCAGCCAAGCCGGGACAGCGAACACCGGGGAGCTGTTTTTT. The V and J genes are TRBV4-3 and TRBJ2-2; 7 positions match TRBD1. The germline gives CDR1 LGHNA, CDR2 YSLEER. J was trimmed by 0 bases and V by 1 base; bases with no gene match: 2. The CDR3 is made up of 16 amino acids.

The chain links TRBV2 to TRBJ1-5, with 7 bases aligning to TRBD1. V lost 4 bases, J lost 2 bases, and 5 bases stayed unmatched. This CDR3 is 15 amino acids long. Germline CDR1 and CDR2: SNHLY and FYNNEI. For the CDR3, the DNA is TGTGCCAGCAGTGCCGACAGGGCTGGCAATCAGCCCCAGCATTTT. Its translation: CASSADRAGNQPQHF.

The V call is TRBV4-1, the J call TRBJ2-7; perhaps TRBD1 as D (7 bases). V was shortened by 3 bases and J by 2 bases, with 14 bases between the two germline ends. The CDR3 consists of 15 residues. Germline V CDR1 and CDR2: MGHRA, YSYEKL. DNA for the CDR3: TGCGCCAGCAGCCAGGGGGGACAGCGAGCCTACGAGCAGTACTTC. It specifies CASSQGGQRAYEQYF.

V and J are TRBV6-1 and TRBJ2-4; D is unresolved. There are 18 residues in the CDR3. Trimming cost V 2 bases and J 5 bases, with 22 bases left between them. The germline V gene encodes CDR1 MNHNS and CDR2 SASEGT. The chain's CDR3 is CASSENLSPRNPQNIQYF. DNA for the CDR3: TGTGCCAGCAGTGAAAATCTATCCCCCCGAAATCCCCAAAACATTCAGTACTTC.

The V and J genes are TRBV6-5 and TRBJ2-3; 9 positions agree with TRBD2. The CDR3 runs 15 residues. V dropped 2 bases and J dropped 4; count of bases not matched to a gene: 4. The germline V gene has CDR1 MNHEY and CDR2 SVGAGI. CDR3 nucleotides: TGTGCCAGCAGTTACGTGACTAGCGGTGCAGATACGCAGTATTTT. Residues: CASSYVTSGADTQYF.

This chain links TRBV9 with TRBJ1-5; D ambiguous. Looked up from germline, CDR1 is SGDLS and CDR2 is YYNGEE. The CDR3 loop spans 16 amino acids. V lost 5 bases and J lost 0, with 15 bases in between. CDR3 nucleotide sequence: TGTGCCAGCAGTTTCTCTCTCACGGGTAGCAATCAGCCCCAGCATTTT. Its translation is CASSFSLTGSNQPQHF. The complete variable domain, with remaining parts taken from reference TRBV9 and TRBJ1-5, reads DSGVTQTPKHLITATGQRVTLRCSPRSGDLSVYWYQQSLDQGLQFLIQYYNGEERAKGNILERFSAQQFPDLHSELNLSSLELGDSALYFCASSFSLTGSNQPQHFGDGTRLSIL.

J is TRBJ2-1 and V is TRBV7-9; 8 bases are a match to TRBD1. The V gene end was trimmed by 2 bases and the J gene end by 3 bases; junction bases not matched to a gene: 3. Germline V gives CDR1 SEHNR, CDR2 FQNEAQ (reference sequence). The CDR3 loop spans 15 amino acids. The CDR3 sequence is CASSLNGQGYNEQFF. CDR3 DNA: TGTGCCAGCAGCTTAAATGGACAGGGCTACAATGAGCAGTTCTTC.